Sequencing of this T cell receptor (beta chain) was carried out in a study of siplizumab effects on memory and regulatory T cells. General study results and limits: Proliferating Tregs' suppressive function in siplizumab cultures went unconfirmed.

Details on this clone: Its specificity is unknown.

Clones were read by immunoSEQ multiplex PCR, and TCRdb kept only the in-frame ones, dropping some. The sample holds over 85,000 clones, 94% seen once. The CDR3 has 13 residues. Trimming stripped 6 bases from V and 2 bases from J, with 10 bases between. CDR1 and CDR2 (germline): MNHNS, SASEGT. The rearrangement links TRBV6-1 to TRBJ1-2; D is undetermined. The clonotype originates from a human donor in good health. The material sequenced was non-Treg CD4+ T cells sorted from blood. CDR3 amino acids: CASSSGRNYGYTF. In nucleotides, the CDR3 is TGTGCCAGCAGCTCAGGCCGAAACTATGGCTACACCTTC.